This TCR beta chain appears in the sequencing data of a study of T cells after yellow fever vaccination. Regarding the study as a whole: Researchers report a weaker secondary response that nonetheless peaked faster, day 5 versus 15. Booster samples showed a return of most primary-vaccination clones (under 97% CD4, 85% to 90% CD8). The bulk population could contribute abundant contaminating clonotypes to FACS-sorted repertoires.

CDR1 and CDR2 from the germline V gene are MGHRA and YSYEKL. The length of the CDR3 is 16 residues. V was clipped by 4 bases and J by 2 bases; unmatched bases: 5. TCRdb processed the 5' RACE reads anew with MiXCR; each CDR3 protein has one entry. The table shows about 74,000 distinct CDR3 sequences, with around 7% occurring only once. This clonotype has a count of ten or more. Its antigen is still unknown. The chain is built from TRBV4-1 and TRBJ2-2; 9 bases align to TRBD2. Sequenced material: CD8+ T cells sorted from PBMCs, taken more than 4 days after the first yellow fever vaccination. The receptor was derived from a man younger than 35 who received the YFV17D yellow fever vaccine. The CDR3 coding sequence is TGCGCCAGCAGCCGATCTAGCGGGGACAACACCGGGGAGCTGTTTTTT. Residues: CASSRSSGDNTGELFF.